The clone carrying this T cell receptor (beta chain) was seen a handful of times. 60 Vbeta and 13 Jbeta primers were used in PCR. Here immunoSEQ multiplex PCR was the method, and the copy in TCRdb shows in-frame clones only, minus some. The sample shows 99,000 or so clones, around four fifths of them seen only once. V lost 1 base, J lost 5 bases, and 8 bases lay in between. The CDR3 is 12 residues long. Germline lookup yields CDR1 GTSNPN and CDR2 SVGIG (reference sequence). This sample was taken from a study of cytomegalovirus exposure and HLA in healthy donors. The overall study: Among a few hundred genotyped donors, about 85% fell in the Caucasian-associated ancestry cluster.

Sequences were obtained from PBMCs. The chain has TRBV30 and TRBJ1-1; unclear D gene. This receptor was taken from a female donor in good health and CMV-seropositive. DNA for the CDR3: TGTGCCTGGAGTGCTACTATGACTGAAGCTTTCTTT. It is translated as CAWSATMTEAFF.